This T cell receptor (beta chain) is drawn from a study of T cells after yellow fever vaccination. The wider study: Preparation of the low-cell-number fractions used SMART-Seq v4 Ultra Low Input.

Looked up from germline, CDR1 is SNHLY and CDR2 is FYNNEI. The CDR3 has 15 amino acids. With V trimmed by 4 bases and J by 5 bases, 10 bases remained unmatched. One entry per CDR3 protein, called by TCRdb with MiXCR from the 5' RACE reads. The sample has over 250,000 distinct CDR3 sequences, over 4.5% seen once. Overall study findings and caveats: Re-detected after boosting: most primary clones, more than 95% of CD4 and roughly 88% of CD8. Only a minor proportion of clonotypes was detected across both CD4 and CD8 compartments. Abundant clonotypes from the bulk population could contaminate FACS-sorted repertoires.

This clonotype was picked up a small number of times. The antigen remains undetermined. The sample consisted of CD4+ T cells sorted from PBMCs, taken on the day of the yellow fever booster vaccination. V usage is TRBV2 and J usage is TRBJ2-7; TRBD1 aligns across 8 bases. The receptor comes from a man younger than 35 who received the YFV17D yellow fever vaccine. Written as DNA, the CDR3 is TGTGCCAGCAGTGTTTTGCAGGGGGCGTTTGACGAGCAGTACTTC. Protein sequence: CASSVLQGAFDEQYF. The variable domain in full, completed from reference TRBV2 and TRBJ2-7, reads EPEVTQTPSHQVTQMGQEVILRCVPISNHLYFYWYRQILGQKVEFLVSFYNNEISEKSEIFDDQFSVERPDGSNFTLKIRSTKLEDSAMYFCASSVLQGAFDEQYFGPGTRLTVT.